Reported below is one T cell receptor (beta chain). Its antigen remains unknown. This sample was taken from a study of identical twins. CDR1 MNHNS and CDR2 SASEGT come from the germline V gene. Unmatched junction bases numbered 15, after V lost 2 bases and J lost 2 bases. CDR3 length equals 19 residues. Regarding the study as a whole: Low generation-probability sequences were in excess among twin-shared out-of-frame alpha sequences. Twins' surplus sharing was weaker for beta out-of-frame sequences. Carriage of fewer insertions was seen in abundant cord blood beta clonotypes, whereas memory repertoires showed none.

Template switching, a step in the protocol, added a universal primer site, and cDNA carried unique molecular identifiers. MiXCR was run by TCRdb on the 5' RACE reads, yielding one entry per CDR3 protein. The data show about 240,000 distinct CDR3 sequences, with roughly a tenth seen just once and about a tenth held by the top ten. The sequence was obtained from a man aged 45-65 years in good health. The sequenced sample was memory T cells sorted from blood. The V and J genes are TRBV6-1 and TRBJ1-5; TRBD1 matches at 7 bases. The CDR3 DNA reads TGTGCCAGCAGTGAATTAAATATCGGGGGCAGGGGGGGCAATCAGCCCCAGCATTTT. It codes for CASSELNIGGRGGNQPQHF.